Listed here are 21 T cell receptor beta chains from one sample, sequenced in a study of T cells in Graves' hyperthyroidism and ophthalmopathy. There were TCR beta CDR3 regions amplified from RNA transcripts. When the TCR CDR3 underwent first-round RT-PCR, the HTBI primer set was used. TCRdb processed the multiplex PCR reads anew with MiXCR; each CDR3 protein has one entry. The sample shows around 380,000 distinct CDR3 sequences, approximately 13% of them seen only once. Specimen: blood. The source is a young man with Graves' hyperthyroidism that later progressed to Graves' ophthalmopathy.

A word on this clonotype: Just one base apart from a much larger clone, this may be a read error. The rearrangement joins TRBV5-5 to TRBJ2-7, with D perhaps TRBD1 (5 bases). Germline lookup yields CDR1 SGHKS and CDR2 YYEKEE (reference sequence). The CDR3 length is 14 residues. CDR3 amino acids: CASSEDTTSYKQYF. DNA of the CDR3: TGTGCCAGCAGCGAGGACACTACCTCCTACAAGCAGTACTTC.

This clonotype was counted once. DNA of the CDR3: TGTGCCAGCAGTTACGGGACAGGGCTAGGCTACACCTTC. Its translation is CASSYGTGLGYTF. The gene calls are TRBV6-2 or TRBV6-3 and TRBJ1-2; 9 bases align to TRBD1. The CDR3 has 13 residues. The V gene end was trimmed by 2 bases and the J gene end by 8 bases; junction bases not matched to a gene: 3. CDR1 MNHEY and CDR2 SVGEGT come from the germline V gene.

The table lists this clonotype with many counts. V is TRBV30 and J is TRBJ2-4; a possible D gene is TRBD2 (6 bases). The CDR3 length is 14 residues. The germline V gene has CDR1 GTSNPN and CDR2 SVGIG (reference sequence). Trimming removed 3 bases at V and 6 bases at J, with 15 bases between. The CDR3 sequence: CAWRTSGRRNIQYF. CDR3 DNA: TGTGCCTGGAGGACGTCAGGGAGGAGAAACATTCAGTACTTC.

This clonotype was observed at least ten times. This rearrangement joins TRBV2 to TRBJ2-7; no definite D call. The V gene's germline CDR1 is SNHLY and CDR2 FYNNEI. The CDR3 extends over 14 amino acids. Trimming pared 4 bases from V and 0 bases from J, leaving 10 bases between. CDR3 protein: CASSADGSSYEQYF. The DNA for the CDR3 is TGTGCCAGCAGTGCGGACGGCAGCTCCTACGAGCAGTACTTC.

This clonotype was recorded at least ten times. The chain couples TRBV20-1 to TRBJ1-2, with D unresolved. V dropped 3 bases and J dropped 1 base, with 9 bases sitting between them. The CDR3 runs to 13 residues. Germline lookup yields CDR1 DFQATT and CDR2 SNEGSKA (reference sequence). CDR3 residues: CSARGFSNYGYTF. The CDR3 DNA is TGCAGTGCTAGGGGATTCAGTAACTATGGCTACACCTTC.

This clonotype was counted many times. The chain combines TRBV5-1 with TRBJ2-7; TRBD1 aligns across 7 bases. V was pared by 4 bases and J by 2 bases, with 6 bases of the junction left unmatched. CDR3 length: 14 residues. From germline, CDR1 is SGHRS and CDR2 YFSETQ. The CDR3 DNA reads as TGCGCCAGCAGCGCCCGGGACAGAGCCTACGAGCAGTACTTC. As protein: CASSARDRAYEQYF.

A few counts support this clonotype. The conserved phenylalanine or tryptophan normally closing the CDR3 is absent here, so this likely arose from a read error. V gene TRBV3-1 combines with J gene TRBJ1-1; D remains unclear. The CDR3 covers 13 residues. V dropped 4 bases and J dropped 6 bases, with 12 bases sitting between them. Germline CDR1 is LGHDT and CDR2 is YNNKEL (reference sequence). CDR3 loop: CASSPRLGAEAFL. CDR3 DNA: TGTGCCAGCAGCCCCCGTCTGGGCGCTGAAGCTTTCCTT.

The CDR3 sequence is CASSPSGYVVGYTF. In DNA form, the CDR3 reads TGTGCCAGCAGTCCGAGCGGCTATGTTGTTGGCTACACCTTC. This chain uses TRBV25-1 with TRBJ1-2; D not resolved. Germline loops: CDR1 MGHDK, CDR2 SYGVNS. This CDR3 contains 14 residues. V lost 5 bases and J lost 7, with 17 bases in between.

This clonotype was detected only a few times. This sequence joins TRBV24-1 and TRBJ2-2; TRBD1 matches at 12 bases. The germline gives CDR1 KGHDR, CDR2 SFDVKD. Germline trimming cut 3 bases from V and 6 bases from J; bases unmatched to any gene: 7. The CDR3 contains 17 residues. Here the CDR3 DNA reads TGTGCCACCAGTGATCTTCCGGGACAGGGGGCGTCCGGGGAGCTGTTTTTT. It encodes CATSDLPGQGASGELFF.

Comments on this clonotype: A much larger clonotype is one base distant, so this may be a read error. The chain uses TRBV12-3 or TRBV12-4 and TRBJ2-5; D might be TRBD2 (5 bases). The length of the CDR3 is 14 residues. The CDR3 DNA follows: TGTGCCGGCAGTTTATTTGGCGGGCAAGAGACCCAGTACTTC. Protein sequence: CAGSLFGGQETQYF.

The CDR3 DNA is TGTGCCAGCAGCTTACAATTTCTTGTGACACCACCTAACTATGGCTACACCTTC. It yields the protein CASSLQFLVTPPNYGYTF. The chain links TRBV11-3 to TRBJ1-2; the D is unclear. The CDR3 sequence is 18 residues long. V was pared by 2 bases and J by 0 bases, with 19 bases between. In germline, CDR1 is SGHNT, CDR2 YENEEA.

This clonotype was seen ten or more times. DNA for the CDR3: TGTGCCATCAGTGGGGGACTAGCGGGGGACAAAACGGAGCAGTACTTC. Its translation: CAISGGLAGDKTEQYF. The V and J genes are TRBV10-3 and TRBJ2-7; 14 bases are a match to TRBD2. Losses at the gene ends were 4 bases for V and 7 bases for J; bases not matched to a gene: 9. CDR1 and CDR2 (germline): ENHRY, SYGVKD. The CDR3 has 16 amino acids.

This clonotype was counted only a few times. The chain joins TRBV30 to TRBJ1-5; no definite D call. The CDR3 consists of 16 residues. V lost 0 bases and J lost 2, with 14 bases in between. Germline loops: CDR1 GTSNPN, CDR2 SVGIG (reference sequence). The DNA for the CDR3 is TGTGCCTGGAGTGTGCCGAGGAAGGGTCGCAATCAGCCCCAGCATTTT. Translated, it gives CAWSVPRKGRNQPQHF.

There are many counts of this clonotype. The rearrangement links TRBV4-1 to TRBJ2-7, with D maybe TRBD1 (6 bases). CDR3 length: 15 residues. Germline V lookup: CDR1 MGHRA, CDR2 YSYEKL. V was pared by 4 bases and J by 4 bases, with 17 bases between. DNA of the CDR3: TGCGCCAGCAGCCCGACGACAGGAGACTTTTACGAGCAGTACTTC. Translation gives CASSPTTGDFYEQYF.

In this sample, this clonotype turned up many times. This chain links TRBV7-2 with TRBJ2-7, with D tentatively TRBD1 (6 bases). The CDR3 has 17 residues. Between the trimmed V and J ends, which lost 1 base and 1 base, there was a span of 17 bases. Germline loops: CDR1 SGHTA, CDR2 FQGNSA. The CDR3 sequence: CASSLGPQGTPSYEQYF. In DNA form, the CDR3 reads TGTGCCAGCAGCTTAGGTCCTCAGGGGACACCTTCCTACGAGCAGTACTTC.

The chain links TRBV7-9 to TRBJ2-3; TRBD1 matches at 8 bases. Germline CDR1 SEHNR, CDR2 FQNEAQ (reference sequence). The CDR3 is 16 amino acids. V lost 4 bases, J lost 3 bases, and 9 bases stayed unmatched. CDR3 nucleotide sequence: TGTGCCAGCAGCTCCACGGGACAGGTAACGACAGATACGCAGTATTTT. Translation: CASSSTGQVTTDTQYF.

The V and J genes are TRBV20-1 and TRBJ1-6, with 9 bases identical to TRBD1. Germline loops: CDR1 DFQATT, CDR2 SNEGSKA (reference sequence). After removal of 2 bases from V and 9 bases from J, the junction contained 11 bases not matched to a gene. The CDR3 has 16 residues. The CDR3 sequence: CSARITGGAYSSPLHF. CDR3 bases: TGCAGTGCTAGAATAACAGGGGGCGCGTACAGTTCACCCCTCCACTTT.

This clonotype has a count of ten or more. The chain is built from TRBV11-3 and TRBJ1-1; D unresolved. The germline CDR1 and CDR2 sequences are SGHNT and YENEEA. V gave up 2 bases and J gave up 1 base, with 8 bases separating them. CDR3 length: 14 amino acids. As DNA, the CDR3 is TGTGCCAGCAGCTTATTTTTCTCGAACACTGAAGCTTTCTTT. This codes for CASSLFFSNTEAFF.

This clonotype was counted at least ten times. The chain recombines TRBV29-1 with TRBJ1-2; D is perhaps TRBD1 (5 bases). CDR1 and CDR2 from the germline V gene are SQVTM and ANQGSEA. This CDR3 is 14 amino acids long. The ends were cut back, 8 bases at V and 2 bases at J, with 18 bases in the middle. The CDR3: CSTNGGGMNYGYTF. DNA of the CDR3: TGCAGCACTAACGGGGGGGGAATGAACTATGGCTACACCTTC. Filled out from reference TRBV29-1 and TRBJ1-2, the complete variable domain reads SAVISQKPSRDICQRGTSLTIQCQVDSQVTMMFWYRQQPGQSLTLIATANQGSEATYESGFVIDKFPISRPNLTFSTLTVSNMSPEDSSIYLCSTNGGGMNYGYTFGSGTRLTVV.

This clonotype was counted ten times or more. The gene calls are TRBV2 and TRBJ1-3; TRBD1 is a possible D gene (6 bases). Looked up from germline, CDR1 is SNHLY and CDR2 is FYNNEI. CDR3 length: 13 amino acids. V was clipped by 4 bases and J by 7 bases, with 11 bases between them. CDR3 in amino acids: CASSGARGNTIYF. CDR3 in DNA: TGTGCCAGCAGTGGGGCCAGGGGTAACACCATATATTTT.

In this sample, this clonotype turned up a few times. The CDR3 here is CASSADRDADTQYF. The CDR3 region has the DNA TGTGCCAGCAGCGCCGACAGGGATGCAGATACGCAGTATTTT. The chain couples TRBV9 to TRBJ2-3; 7 positions match TRBD1. The CDR3 extends over 14 amino acids. Per the germline V gene, CDR1 is SGDLS and CDR2 is YYNGEE. V shed 3 bases and J 4 bases; nucleotides not matched to a gene: 5.